The source of this T cell receptor (beta chain) is a study of ipilimumab plus nivolumab after autologous stem cell transplantation. This clone was picked up a small number of times. The CDR3 contains 15 residues. The germline gives CDR1 MNHEY, CDR2 SMNVEV (reference sequence). Trimming took 8 bases from V and 5 from J; bases not matched to a gene: 10. Profiled with immunoSEQ multiplex PCR; TCRdb holds only in-frame clones, not every one. Here the sample spans around 17,000 clones, around 68% being singletons. This sequence was found in a male donor with diffuse large B-cell lymphoma. This chain links TRBV27 with TRBJ1-4; 8 bases map to TRBD1. The material was PBMCs, obtained in a trial of ipilimumab plus nivolumab as post-transplant consolidation. The CDR3 here is CASGTRTGINEKLFF. DNA of the CDR3: TGTGCCAGCGGAACCAGGACAGGGATAAATGAAAAACTGTTTTTT.